The 17 T cell receptor beta chains given below trace back to one sample, sequenced in a study of T-cell reconstitution after alpha-beta-depleted transplantation in children. The TCRbeta library was prepared with unique molecular identifiers. TCRdb passed the PCR reads through MiXCR, listing each CDR3 protein once. The sample carries fewer than 550,000 distinct CDR3 sequences, about 17% recorded once. The material was PBMCs, mostly from graft donor cells, obtained 360 days after TCRalphabeta/CD19-depleted stem cell transplant. Every receptor here comes from a boy in the first two years of life who had a stem cell transplant for Wiskott-Aldrich syndrome, so the T cells may come from the graft donor.

This chain joins TRBV7-9 and TRBJ2-7, with D perhaps matching TRBD2 (6 bases). Germline V CDR1 and CDR2: SEHNR, FQNEAQ (reference sequence). V dropped 5 bases and J dropped 7 bases, with 12 bases sitting between them. The CDR3 has 12 residues. The CDR3 region is CASSETGAEQYF. The CDR3 nucleotides read TGTGCCAGCAGCGAGACGGGAGCTGAGCAGTACTTC. Full variable domain (missing parts from reference TRBV7-9 and TRBJ2-7): DTGVSQNPRHKITKRGQNVTFRCDPISEHNRLYWYRQTLGQGPEFLTYFQNEAQLEKSRLLSDRFSAERPKGSFSTLEIQRTEQGDSAMYLCASSETGAEQYFGPGTRLTVT.

This clonotype occurred a few times. This sequence joins TRBV10-3 and TRBJ2-1; D possibly matches TRBD1 or TRBD2 (5 bases each). In germline, CDR1 is ENHRY, CDR2 SYGVKD. V dropped 4 bases and J dropped 2 bases, with 9 bases sitting between them. CDR3 length: 14 residues. CDR3 region: CAISAQGAYNEQFF. The CDR3 DNA reads TGTGCCATCAGTGCGCAGGGAGCCTACAATGAGCAGTTCTTC.

In its sample, this clonotype was seen once. This chain uses TRBV6-1 with TRBJ2-1; 7 bases map to TRBD2. Germline CDR1 MNHNS, CDR2 SASEGT. Trimming took 5 bases from V and 3 from J; bases not matched to a gene: 13. This CDR3 has 17 amino acids. Here the CDR3 reads CASSKGTLAVNYNEQFF. Written as DNA, the CDR3 is TGTGCCAGCAGTAAAGGGACCCTAGCGGTAAACTACAATGAGCAGTTCTTC.

This clonotype was seen at least ten times. The rearrangement links TRBV6-1 to TRBJ1-1; TRBD1 might be the D (6 bases). Deletions cut 4 bases from V and 0 bases from J, with 9 bases between. CDR3 size: 14 residues. The germline V gene has CDR1 MNHNS and CDR2 SASEGT. CDR3 nucleotides: TGTGCCAGCAGTGCCCACAGGGTGAACACTGAAGCTTTCTTT. This codes for CASSAHRVNTEAFF.

The genes are TRBV12-3 or TRBV12-4 and TRBJ1-6; 10 bases fit TRBD1. CDR3 length: 15 amino acids. J was trimmed by 7 bases and V by 6 bases; bases with no gene match: 6. CDR3 region: CASSRRTGGNSPLHF. DNA of the CDR3: TGTGCCAGCAGCAGGAGGACAGGGGGGAATTCACCCCTCCACTTT.

The rearrangement links TRBV7-9 to TRBJ2-3; TRBD2 might be the D (5 bases). The CDR3 covers 17 residues. Germline V gene lookup returns CDR1 SEHNR and CDR2 FQNEAQ (reference sequence). V lost 2 bases and J 2 bases, leaving 17 bases between the germline ends. The CDR3 loop is CASSLRVLALPTDTQYF. For the CDR3, the DNA is TGTGCCAGCAGCTTACGTGTCCTAGCCCTCCCCACAGATACGCAGTATTTT.

This clonotype was counted between two and nine times. This rearrangement joins TRBV9 to TRBJ2-1, with D maybe TRBD1 (5 bases). CDR3 size: 13 residues. Germline-derived CDR1 and CDR2 are SGDLS and YYNGEE. The V and J ends lost 4 bases and 2 bases respectively, with 7 bases between them. The CDR3 loop reads CASSLQAYNEQFF. As DNA, the CDR3 is TGTGCCAGCAGCCTACAGGCCTACAATGAGCAGTTCTTC.

This clonotype showed up just a few times. This chain uses TRBV10-3 with TRBJ2-2; no clear D gene. The CDR3 has 13 residues. V gave up 2 bases and J gave up 5 bases, with 6 bases separating them. CDR1 and CDR2 (germline): ENHRY, SYGVKD. The chain's CDR3 is CAISEPLTGELFF. The CDR3 DNA sequence: TGTGCCATCAGTGAGCCATTAACCGGGGAGCTGTTTTTT.

The genes are TRBV4-1 and TRBJ2-3; D not certain. V dropped 0 bases and J dropped 5 bases, with 15 bases sitting between them. This CDR3 is 16 amino acids long. CDR1 and CDR2 from the germline V gene are MGHRA and YSYEKL. The CDR3 DNA is TGCGCCAGCAGCCAAGAGGCAAGGCGCACACAAGATACGCAGTATTTT. It specifies CASSQEARRTQDTQYF.

The V and J genes are TRBV2 and TRBJ2-5, with D possibly matching TRBD2 (5 bases). The germline CDR1 and CDR2 sequences are SNHLY and FYNNEI. The CDR3 spans 14 residues. V was shortened by 3 bases and J by 2 bases, with 10 bases between the two germline ends. CDR3: CASSELRRQETQYF. CDR3 nucleotides: TGTGCCAGCAGTGAGTTGCGGAGGCAAGAGACCCAGTACTTC.

This chain joins TRBV7-9 and TRBJ2-5; D is possibly TRBD2 (5 bases). This CDR3 contains 15 residues. V lost 2 bases, J lost 5 bases, and 15 bases lay in between. Germline V lookup: CDR1 SEHNR, CDR2 FQNEAQ (reference sequence). The CDR3 DNA is TGTGCCAGCAGCTTAAAGCTCCTTCAGCGGGAGACCCAGTACTTC. It is translated as CASSLKLLQRETQYF.

CDR3 nucleotides: TGTGCCAGTTCTCCGGGACCTCCAAGGTCTGGGGCCAACGTCCTGACTTTC. Its protein is CASSPGPPRSGANVLTF. V is TRBV12-3 or TRBV12-4 and J is TRBJ2-6; D may correspond to TRBD1 or TRBD2 (5 bases each). The CDR3 totals 17 residues. Trimming pared 9 bases from V and 1 base from J, leaving 19 bases between.

To note about this clonotype: An end of the junction does not agree with germline; a read error may underlie this. This chain connects TRBV20-1 to TRBJ2-7; 7 bases fit TRBD1. This CDR3 is built from 11 residues. Looked up from germline, CDR1 is DFQATT and CDR2 is SNEGSKA (reference sequence). The CDR3 DNA reads as TGCAGTGCAGGGGGCTCCGACGAGCAGTACTTC. It codes for CSAGGSDEQYF.

This rearrangement joins TRBV6-1 to TRBJ2-5; TRBD2 matches 10 bases. The junction had 16 bases not matched to a gene; V was cut back by 8 bases and J by 7 bases. CDR1 and CDR2 from the germline V gene are MNHNS and SASEGT. The CDR3 spans 16 residues. The CDR3 DNA follows: TGTGCCAGCTCTTTTACGGCGGCTAGCGGGAGTTGGACCCAGTACTTC. This gives the protein CASSFTAASGSWTQYF.

The chain uses TRBV20-1 and TRBJ2-1; D not certain. The CDR3 loop spans 13 amino acids. Trimming took 3 bases from V and 6 from J, leaving 12 bases between them. CDR1 is DFQATT, CDR2 SNEGSKA, per germline (reference sequence). CDR3 in DNA: TGCAGTGCTAGCGGTGGGTCTATCAATGAGCAGTTCTTC. This codes for CSASGGSINEQFF.

J is TRBJ2-2 and V is TRBV2; tentative D call: TRBD1 (5 bases). There are 14 residues in the CDR3. Germline-derived CDR1 and CDR2 are SNHLY and FYNNEI. V gave up 5 bases and J gave up 2 bases, with 9 bases separating them. The CDR3 DNA reads as TGTGCCAGCAGTCATCAGGGAAACACCGGGGAGCTGTTTTTT. Amino acids: CASSHQGNTGELFF.

This clonotype was observed at least ten times. The rearrangement joins TRBV10-3 to TRBJ2-1; 13 positions match TRBD2. Trimming removed 3 bases from V and 7 bases from J; junction bases left unmatched: 12. Germline-derived CDR1 and CDR2 are ENHRY and SYGVKD. The CDR3 has 18 residues. The CDR3 sequence is CAISDPRTSGGAGNEQFF. The CDR3 bases are TGTGCCATCAGTGATCCCCGGACTAGCGGGGGAGCGGGGAATGAGCAGTTCTTC.